The present T cell receptor beta chain was sequenced within a study of T cell responses to AZD1222 COVID-19 vaccine. Turning to the study itself: Second doses at about 4 or about 12 weeks were pooled.

Trimming took off 7 bases at V and 14 bases at J, with 22 bases between the two ends. The CDR3 contains 13 residues. Germline CDR1 is SGHTA and CDR2 is FQGNSA. Profiled with immunoSEQ multiplex PCR; TCRdb holds only in-frame clones, not every one. This sample yields approximately 120,000 clones, of which approximately 90% are seen a single time; 7.5% belongs to the top ten. The specimen comprised peripheral blood, sampled on day 0 of AZD1222 vaccination. The J gene is TRBJ2-3, the V gene TRBV7-2; D is possibly TRBD1 or TRBD2 (6 bases each). This TCR was recovered from an adult in good health. The CDR3 nucleotides are TGTGCCAGCATCCGCCGTGGGGGGCTCCCCGCGTATTTT. Encoded protein: CASIRRGGLPAYF.